This T cell receptor (beta chain) was found in a study of T-cell reconstitution after alpha-beta-depleted transplantation in children. The TCRbeta library was prepared with unique molecular identifiers. MiXCR, applied by TCRdb to the PCR reads, yields one record per CDR3 protein. The sample contains 200,000 to 250,000 distinct CDR3 sequences, about 11% of which appear only once. Ten or more counts support this clonotype. Its antigen is undetermined. The CDR3 is 15 residues long. With V trimmed by 4 bases and J by 5 bases, 8 bases remained unmatched. Germline V lookup: CDR1 LGHNA, CDR2 YSLEER. Study-wide results and limits: Expanded graft clones numbering several hundred reportedly gave rise to alpha-beta T cells about two months after transplant.

The sequences come from PBMCs, collected before TCRalphabeta/CD19-depleted stem cell transplant. The clonotype originates from a child under three years old with acute myeloid leukemia, due to receive a stem cell transplant. J is TRBJ2-5 and V is TRBV4-3; 9 nucleotides line up with TRBD2. CDR3: CASSLSGTSLETQYF. CDR3 DNA sequence: TGCGCCAGCAGCCTCTCCGGGACTAGCCTGGAGACCCAGTACTTC.